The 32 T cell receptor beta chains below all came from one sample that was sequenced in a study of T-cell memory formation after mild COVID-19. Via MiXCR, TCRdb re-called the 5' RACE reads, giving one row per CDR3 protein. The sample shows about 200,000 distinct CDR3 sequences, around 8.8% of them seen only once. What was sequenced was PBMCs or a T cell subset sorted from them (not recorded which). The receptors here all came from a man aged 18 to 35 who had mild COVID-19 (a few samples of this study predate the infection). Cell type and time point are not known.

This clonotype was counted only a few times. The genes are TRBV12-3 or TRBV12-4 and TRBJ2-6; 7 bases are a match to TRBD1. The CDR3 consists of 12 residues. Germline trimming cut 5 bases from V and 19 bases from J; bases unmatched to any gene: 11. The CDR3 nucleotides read TGTGCCAGCAGTGCCACCTCCGGGACAGAAACTTTC. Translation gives CASSATSGTETF.

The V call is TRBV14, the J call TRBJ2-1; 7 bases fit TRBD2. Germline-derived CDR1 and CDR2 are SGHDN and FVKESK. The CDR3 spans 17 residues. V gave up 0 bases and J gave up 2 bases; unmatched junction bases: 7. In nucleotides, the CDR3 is TGTGCCAGCAGCCAAGATCGAGCGGGGTTGCCCTACAATGAGCAGTTCTTC. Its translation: CASSQDRAGLPYNEQFF.

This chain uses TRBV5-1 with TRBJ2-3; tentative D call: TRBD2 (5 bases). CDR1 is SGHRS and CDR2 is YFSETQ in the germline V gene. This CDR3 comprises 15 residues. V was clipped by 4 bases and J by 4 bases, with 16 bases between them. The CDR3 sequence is CASSLLGRLADTQYF. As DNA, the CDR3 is TGCGCCAGCAGCCTTTTGGGGAGACTGGCAGATACGCAGTATTTT.

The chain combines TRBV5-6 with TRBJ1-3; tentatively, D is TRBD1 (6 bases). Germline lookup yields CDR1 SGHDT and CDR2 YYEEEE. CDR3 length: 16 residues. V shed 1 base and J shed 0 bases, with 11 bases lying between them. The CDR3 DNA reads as TGTGCCAGCAGCTTGTTGGGGGGCTACTCTGGAAACACCATATATTTT. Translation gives CASSLLGGYSGNTIYF. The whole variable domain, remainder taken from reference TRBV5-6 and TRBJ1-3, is DAGVTQSPTHLIKTRGQQVTLRCSPKSGHDTVSWYQQALGQGPQFIFQYYEEEERQRGNFPDRFSGHQFPNYSSELNVNALLLGDSALYLCASSLLGGYSGNTIYFGEGSWLTVV.

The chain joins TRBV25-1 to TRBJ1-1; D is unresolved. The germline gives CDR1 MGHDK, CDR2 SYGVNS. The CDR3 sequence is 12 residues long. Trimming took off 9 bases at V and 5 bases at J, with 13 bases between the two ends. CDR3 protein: CASTRTGTEAFF. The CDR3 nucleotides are TGTGCCAGTACACGGACGGGGACTGAAGCTTTCTTT. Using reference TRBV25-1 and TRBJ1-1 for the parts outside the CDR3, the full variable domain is EADIYQTPRYLVIGTGKKITLECSQTMGHDKMYWYQQDPGMELHLIHYSYGVNSTEKGDLSSESTVSRIRTEHFPLTLESARPSHTSQYLCASTRTGTEAFFGQGTRLTVV.

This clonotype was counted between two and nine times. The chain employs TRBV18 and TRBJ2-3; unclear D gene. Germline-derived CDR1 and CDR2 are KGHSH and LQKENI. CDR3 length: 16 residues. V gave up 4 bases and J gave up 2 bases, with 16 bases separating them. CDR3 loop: CASSLGPRVSTDTQYF. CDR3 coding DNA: TGTGCCAGCTCACTAGGGCCCCGAGTTTCCACAGATACGCAGTATTTT.

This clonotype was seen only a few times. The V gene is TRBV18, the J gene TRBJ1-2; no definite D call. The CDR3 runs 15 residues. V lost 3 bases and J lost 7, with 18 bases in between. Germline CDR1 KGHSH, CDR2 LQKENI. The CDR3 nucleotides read TGTGCCAGCTCACCCGGCAATAATTTGGGTCCTGGCTACACCTTC. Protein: CASSPGNNLGPGYTF.

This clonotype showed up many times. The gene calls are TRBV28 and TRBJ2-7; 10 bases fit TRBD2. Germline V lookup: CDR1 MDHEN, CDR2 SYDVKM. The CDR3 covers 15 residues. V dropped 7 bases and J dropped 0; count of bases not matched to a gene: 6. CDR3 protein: CASTPVAGGSYEQYF. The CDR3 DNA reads TGTGCCAGCACCCCCGTAGCGGGGGGCTCCTACGAGCAGTACTTC.

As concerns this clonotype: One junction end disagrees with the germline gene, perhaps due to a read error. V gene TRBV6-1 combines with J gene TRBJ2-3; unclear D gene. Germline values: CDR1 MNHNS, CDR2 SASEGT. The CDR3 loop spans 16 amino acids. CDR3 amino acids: CDSSRGKILQGDAQYF. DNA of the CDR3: TGTGACAGCAGTCGCGGAAAGATACTCCAAGGAGATGCGCAGTATTTT.

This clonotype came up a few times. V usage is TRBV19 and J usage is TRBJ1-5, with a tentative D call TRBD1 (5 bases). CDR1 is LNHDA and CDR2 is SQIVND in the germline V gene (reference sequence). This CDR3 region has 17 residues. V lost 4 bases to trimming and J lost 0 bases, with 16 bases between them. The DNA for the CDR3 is TGTGCCAGTAGTACCCATACCGGGACCGATAGCAATCAGCCCCAGCATTTT. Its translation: CASSTHTGTDSNQPQHF.

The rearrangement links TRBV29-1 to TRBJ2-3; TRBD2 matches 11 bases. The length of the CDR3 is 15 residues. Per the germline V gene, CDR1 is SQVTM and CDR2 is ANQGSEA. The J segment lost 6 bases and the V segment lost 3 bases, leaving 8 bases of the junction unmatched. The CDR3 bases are TGCAGCGTTGACACTAGCGGGGGAGGGGGCGATACGCAGTATTTT. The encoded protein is CSVDTSGGGGDTQYF.

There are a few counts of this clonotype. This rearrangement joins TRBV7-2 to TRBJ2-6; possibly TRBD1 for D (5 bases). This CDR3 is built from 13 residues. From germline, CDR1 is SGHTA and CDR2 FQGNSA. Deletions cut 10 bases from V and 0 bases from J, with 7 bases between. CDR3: CATQGSGANVLTF. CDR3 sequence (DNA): TGTGCCACCCAGGGCTCTGGGGCCAACGTCCTGACTTTC.

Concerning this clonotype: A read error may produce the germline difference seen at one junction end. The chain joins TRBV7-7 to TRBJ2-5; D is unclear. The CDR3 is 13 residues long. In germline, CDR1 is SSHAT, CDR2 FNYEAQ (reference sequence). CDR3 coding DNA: TGTGCTAGCAGCTTAGTTAGGCAAGAGACCCAGTACTTC. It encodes CASSLVRQETQYF.

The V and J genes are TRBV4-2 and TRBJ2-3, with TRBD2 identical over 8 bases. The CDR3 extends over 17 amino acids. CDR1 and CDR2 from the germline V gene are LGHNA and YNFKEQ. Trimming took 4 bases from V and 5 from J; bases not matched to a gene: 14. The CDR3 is CASSLSGTGGAIDTQYF. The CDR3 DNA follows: TGTGCCAGCAGCCTCTCCGGGACCGGGGGGGCAATAGATACGCAGTATTTT.

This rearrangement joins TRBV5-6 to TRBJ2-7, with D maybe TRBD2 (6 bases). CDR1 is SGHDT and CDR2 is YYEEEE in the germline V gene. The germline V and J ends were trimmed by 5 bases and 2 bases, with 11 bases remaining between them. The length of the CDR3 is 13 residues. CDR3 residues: CASSRRGTYEQYV. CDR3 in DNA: TGTGCCAGCAGTCGGAGGGGCACCTACGAGCAGTACGTC.

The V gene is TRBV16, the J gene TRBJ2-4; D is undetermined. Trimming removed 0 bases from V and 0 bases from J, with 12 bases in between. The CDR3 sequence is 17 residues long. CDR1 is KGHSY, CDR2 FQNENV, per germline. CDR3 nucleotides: TGTGCCAGCAGCCAATCGGGTGGCGGCCTAGCCAAAAACATTCAGTACTTC. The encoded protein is CASSQSGGGLAKNIQYF. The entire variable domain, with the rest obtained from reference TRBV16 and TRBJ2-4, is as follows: GEEVAQTPKHLVRGEGQKAKLYCAPIKGHSYVFWYQQVLKNEFKFLISFQNENVFDETGMPKERFSAKCLPNSPCSLEIQATKLEDSAVYFCASSQSGGGLAKNIQYFGAGTRLSVL.

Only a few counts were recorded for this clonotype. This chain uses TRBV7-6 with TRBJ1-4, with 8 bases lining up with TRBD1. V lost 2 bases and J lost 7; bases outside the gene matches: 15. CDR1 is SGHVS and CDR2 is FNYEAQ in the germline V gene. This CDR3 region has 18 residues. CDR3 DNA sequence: TGTGCCAGCAGCTTATTCCCTCCAGGGGGCGCGTCTAGTGAAAAACTGTTTTTT. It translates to CASSLFPPGGASSEKLFF.

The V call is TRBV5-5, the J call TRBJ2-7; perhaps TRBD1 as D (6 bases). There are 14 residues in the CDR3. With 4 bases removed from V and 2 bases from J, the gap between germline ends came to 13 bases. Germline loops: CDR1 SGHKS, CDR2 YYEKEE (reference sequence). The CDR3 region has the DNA TGTGCCAGCAGCCCGCGGACAGAAACCTACGAGCAGTACGTC. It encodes CASSPRTETYEQYV.

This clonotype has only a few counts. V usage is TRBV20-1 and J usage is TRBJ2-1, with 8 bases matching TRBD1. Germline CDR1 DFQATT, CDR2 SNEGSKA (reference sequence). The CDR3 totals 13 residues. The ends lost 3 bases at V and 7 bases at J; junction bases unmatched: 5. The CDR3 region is CSARGTGPNEQFF. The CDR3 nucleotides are TGCAGTGCTAGGGGGACAGGTCCGAATGAGCAGTTCTTC.

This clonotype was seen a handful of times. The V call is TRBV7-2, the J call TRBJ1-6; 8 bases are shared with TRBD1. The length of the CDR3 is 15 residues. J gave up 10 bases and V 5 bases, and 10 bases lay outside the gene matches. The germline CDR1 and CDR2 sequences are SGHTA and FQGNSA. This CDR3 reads CASSPTTGAQSPLHF. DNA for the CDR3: TGTGCCAGCAGCCCGACGACAGGGGCACAGTCACCCCTCCACTTT.

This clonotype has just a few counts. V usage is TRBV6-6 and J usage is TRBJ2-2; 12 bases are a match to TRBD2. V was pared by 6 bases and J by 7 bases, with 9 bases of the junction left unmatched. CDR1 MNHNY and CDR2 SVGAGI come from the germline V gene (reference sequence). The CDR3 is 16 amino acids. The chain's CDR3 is CASRHRLAGEVGELFF. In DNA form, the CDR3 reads TGTGCCAGCAGACACCGACTAGCGGGGGAGGTCGGGGAGCTGTTTTTT.

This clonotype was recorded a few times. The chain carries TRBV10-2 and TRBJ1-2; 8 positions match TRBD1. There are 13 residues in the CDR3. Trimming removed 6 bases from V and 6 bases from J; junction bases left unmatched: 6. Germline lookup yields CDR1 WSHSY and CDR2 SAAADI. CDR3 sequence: CASRQTGVHGYTF. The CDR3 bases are TGCGCCAGCAGACAGACAGGGGTTCATGGCTACACCTTC.

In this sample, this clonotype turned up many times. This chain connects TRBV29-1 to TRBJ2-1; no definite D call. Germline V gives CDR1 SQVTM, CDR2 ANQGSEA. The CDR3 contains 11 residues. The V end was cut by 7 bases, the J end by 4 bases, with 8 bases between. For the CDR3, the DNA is TGCAGCGCGTGGGTATACAATGAGCAGTTCTTC. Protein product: CSAWVYNEQFF.

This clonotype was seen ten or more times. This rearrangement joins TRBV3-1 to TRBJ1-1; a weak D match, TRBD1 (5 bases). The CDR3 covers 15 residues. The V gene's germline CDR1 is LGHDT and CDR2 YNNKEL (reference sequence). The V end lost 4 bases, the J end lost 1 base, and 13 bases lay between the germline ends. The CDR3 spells CASSLHTGGNTEAFF. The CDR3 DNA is TGTGCCAGCAGCCTCCATACAGGAGGGAACACTGAAGCTTTCTTT.

The CDR3 loop reads CASSPGSTSPAFF. The CDR3 DNA reads TGCGCCAGCAGCCCTGGGAGTACGTCTCCAGCTTTCTTT. The rearrangement links TRBV5-1 to TRBJ1-1; D gene unclear. The V end was cut by 4 bases, the J end by 10 bases, with 17 bases between. Looked up from germline, CDR1 is SGHRS and CDR2 is YFSETQ. The CDR3 extends over 13 amino acids.

The CDR3 sequence: CASSQALAEGETQYF. CDR3 DNA: TGCGCCAGCAGCCAAGCCCTAGCGGAGGGGGAGACCCAGTACTTC. The chain employs TRBV4-3 and TRBJ2-5; 7 bases map to TRBD2. CDR1 and CDR2 (germline): LGHNA, YSLEER. This CDR3 is 15 amino acids long. Trimming took 1 base from V and 5 from J; bases not matched to a gene: 7.

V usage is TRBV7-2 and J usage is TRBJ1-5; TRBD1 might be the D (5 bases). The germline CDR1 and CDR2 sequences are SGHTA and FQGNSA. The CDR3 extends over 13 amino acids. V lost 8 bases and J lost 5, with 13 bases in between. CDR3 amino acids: CASGPRGDQPQHF. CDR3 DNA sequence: TGTGCCAGCGGCCCTCGGGGGGATCAGCCCCAGCATTTT.

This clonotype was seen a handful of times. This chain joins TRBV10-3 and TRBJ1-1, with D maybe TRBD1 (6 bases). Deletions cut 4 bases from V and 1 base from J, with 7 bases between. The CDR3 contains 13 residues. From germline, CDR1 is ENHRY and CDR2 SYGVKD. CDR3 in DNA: TGTGCCATCAGTGCACAGGGGAACACTGAAGCTTTCTTT. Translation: CAISAQGNTEAFF.

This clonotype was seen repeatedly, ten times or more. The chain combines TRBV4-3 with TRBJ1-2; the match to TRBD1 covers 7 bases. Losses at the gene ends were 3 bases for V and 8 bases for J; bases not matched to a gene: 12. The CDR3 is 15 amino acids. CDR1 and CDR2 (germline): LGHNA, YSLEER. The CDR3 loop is CASSQELTGVLGYTF. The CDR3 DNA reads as TGCGCCAGCAGCCAGGAATTAACAGGGGTCCTCGGCTACACCTTC.

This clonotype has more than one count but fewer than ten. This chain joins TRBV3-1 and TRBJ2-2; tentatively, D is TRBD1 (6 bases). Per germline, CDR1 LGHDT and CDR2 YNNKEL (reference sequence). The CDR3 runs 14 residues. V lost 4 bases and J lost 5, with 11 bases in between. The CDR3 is CASSPDSWTGELFF. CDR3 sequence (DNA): TGTGCCAGCAGCCCGGACAGTTGGACCGGGGAGCTGTTTTTT.

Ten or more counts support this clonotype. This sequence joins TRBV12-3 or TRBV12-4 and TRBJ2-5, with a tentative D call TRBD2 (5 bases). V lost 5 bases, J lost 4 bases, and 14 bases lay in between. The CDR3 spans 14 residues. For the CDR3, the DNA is TGTGCCAGCAGTCTCCGGGGAACGGGAGAGACCCAGTACTTC. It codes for CASSLRGTGETQYF.

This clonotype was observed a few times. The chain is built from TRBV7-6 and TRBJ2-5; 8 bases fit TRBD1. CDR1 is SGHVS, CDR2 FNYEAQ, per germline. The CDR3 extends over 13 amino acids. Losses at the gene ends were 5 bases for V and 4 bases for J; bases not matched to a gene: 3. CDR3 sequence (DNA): TGTGCCAGCAGCCAGGACAGGGTAGAGACCCAGTACTTC. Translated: CASSQDRVETQYF.